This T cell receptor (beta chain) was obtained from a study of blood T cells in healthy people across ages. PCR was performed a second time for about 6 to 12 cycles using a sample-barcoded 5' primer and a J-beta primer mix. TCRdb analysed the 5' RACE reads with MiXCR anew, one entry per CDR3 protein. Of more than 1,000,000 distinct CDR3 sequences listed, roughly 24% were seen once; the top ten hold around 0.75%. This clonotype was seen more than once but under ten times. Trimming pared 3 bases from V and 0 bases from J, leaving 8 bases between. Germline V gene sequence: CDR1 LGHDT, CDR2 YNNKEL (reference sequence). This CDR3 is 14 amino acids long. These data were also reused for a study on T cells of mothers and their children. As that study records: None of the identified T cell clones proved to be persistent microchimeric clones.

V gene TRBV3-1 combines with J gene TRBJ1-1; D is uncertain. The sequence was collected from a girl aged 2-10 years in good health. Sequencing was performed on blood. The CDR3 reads CASSQETLNTEAFF. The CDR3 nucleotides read TGTGCCAGCAGCCAGGAGACCTTGAACACTGAAGCTTTCTTT.